The 4 T cell receptor beta chains below all came from one sample that was sequenced in a study of control samples from healthy donors and cancer patients. Generated by immunoSEQ multiplex PCR, the TCRdb table keeps only in-frame clones and is missing some. The sample has about 120,000 clones; 88% are singletons. Specimen: blood. These receptors all come from a woman in her 70s in good health.

This chain uses TRBV11-2 with TRBJ2-2; a weak D match, TRBD1 (5 bases). The germline V gene encodes CDR1 SGHAT and CDR2 FQNNGV. Trimming took off 1 base at V and 1 base at J, with 16 bases between the two ends. CDR3 size: 18 residues. The CDR3 DNA follows: TGTGCCAGCAGCTTAGTAGGGGCGGCGGTTAAGAACACCGGGGAGCTGTTTTTT. The encoded protein is CASSLVGAAVKNTGELFF.

V usage is TRBV6-5 and J usage is TRBJ1-1; no clear D. Trimming pared 0 bases from V and 8 bases from J, leaving 19 bases between. Germline-derived CDR1 and CDR2 are MNHEY and SVGAGI. The CDR3 spans 16 residues. The DNA of the CDR3 is TGTGCCAGCAGTTACTCGGGGAATAATTTGGCGGCAGAAGCTTTCTTT. Translation gives CASSYSGNNLAAEAFF.

This clone has only one observation. The rearrangement links TRBV24-1 to TRBJ1-4; D is perhaps TRBD1 (6 bases). CDR1 is KGHDR and CDR2 is SFDVKD in the germline V gene. The CDR3 length is 14 residues. Trimming stripped 3 bases from V and 8 bases from J, with 12 bases between. CDR3 protein: CATSDPGQGEKLFF. DNA of the CDR3: TGTGCCACCAGTGATCCGGGACAAGGGGAAAAACTGTTTTTT.

The gene calls are TRBV15 and TRBJ2-5; D perhaps matches TRBD2 (6 bases). The V gene's germline CDR1 is LNHNV and CDR2 YYDKDF (reference sequence). This CDR3 is 13 amino acids long. V dropped 1 base and J dropped 7 bases, with 10 bases sitting between them. In nucleotides, the CDR3 is TGTGCCACCAGCAGAGTCCTGGAGGGGACCCAGTACTTC. Protein sequence: CATSRVLEGTQYF.